The 25 T cell receptor beta chains listed next were all sequenced from one sample in a study of cytomegalovirus exposure and HLA in healthy donors. PCR primers comprised 60 Vbeta and 13 Jbeta primers. Sequencing was performed with immunoSEQ multiplex PCR; in TCRdb, only in-frame clones are kept and a portion is missing. This sample carries about 180,000 clones, roughly 88% of them seen once, and the ten largest clones take under 1.5%. Sample: PBMCs. Every receptor here comes from a girl aged 2 to 9 in good health and CMV-seropositive.

The chain uses TRBV30 and TRBJ2-7; D perhaps matches TRBD2 (5 bases). With 0 bases removed from V and 9 bases from J, the gap between germline ends came to 12 bases. This CDR3 has 12 residues. In germline, CDR1 is GTSNPN, CDR2 SVGIG (reference sequence). The CDR3 sequence is CAWSVRESGQYF. The CDR3 coding sequence is TGTGCCTGGAGTGTACGGGAAAGCGGGCAGTACTTC.

V usage is TRBV19 and J usage is TRBJ2-7; 8 nucleotides align to TRBD2. The CDR3 has 14 residues. J was trimmed by 7 bases and V by 1 base; bases with no gene match: 6. Germline loops: CDR1 LNHDA, CDR2 SQIVND (reference sequence). CDR3 nucleotides: TGTGCCAGTAGTATAGTCGGGGGGGCGCGGGAGCAGTACTTC. Translation gives CASSIVGGAREQYF.

The J gene is TRBJ2-1, the V gene TRBV2; 11 bases are a match to TRBD1. The germline CDR1 and CDR2 sequences are SNHLY and FYNNEI. V was pared by 6 bases and J by 9 bases, with 1 base of the junction left unmatched. The CDR3 extends over 12 amino acids. The CDR3 here is CASRDRGPEQFF. CDR3 DNA: TGTGCCAGCAGGGACAGGGGGCCTGAGCAGTTCTTC.

The chain has TRBV2 and TRBJ2-5, with a weak D call TRBD1 (6 bases). TRBJ2-7 explains the end of the DNA better; the J call may be wrong. Per germline, CDR1 SNHLY and CDR2 FYNNEI. This CDR3 comprises 12 residues. The CDR3 spells CASNQGSYEQYF. Written as DNA, the CDR3 is TGTGCCAGCAATCAGGGGTCCTACGAGCAGTACTTC.

The V gene is TRBV6-1, the J gene TRBJ2-7; 7 bases agree with TRBD1. The CDR3 is 13 residues long. Per germline, CDR1 MNHNS and CDR2 SASEGT. V shed 3 bases and J 3 bases; nucleotides not matched to a gene: 2. The CDR3 DNA reads as TGTGCCAGCAGTGAGGGGACAGACTACGAGCAGTACTTC. Its protein is CASSEGTDYEQYF.

The DNA of the CDR3 is TGTGCCAGCAGTGAAGTCAGGGACTACAGAGATACGCAGTATTTT. Protein: CASSEVRDYRDTQYF. The J gene is TRBJ2-3, the V gene TRBV6-1; 7 bases agree with TRBD2. The CDR3 spans 15 residues. J lost 5 bases, V lost 1 base, and 6 bases had no gene match. Germline CDR1 reads MNHNS; CDR2 reads SASEGT.

The V call is TRBV27, the J call TRBJ2-7; D gene unclear. Trimming removed 3 bases at V and 5 bases at J, with 17 bases between. The CDR3 covers 15 residues. In germline, CDR1 is MNHEY, CDR2 SMNVEV (reference sequence). CDR3 region: CASSFSAWALDEQYF. The DNA for the CDR3 is TGTGCCAGCAGTTTTTCGGCCTGGGCATTAGACGAGCAGTACTTC.

The rearrangement joins TRBV28 to TRBJ2-5; D call uncertain. CDR1 is MDHEN and CDR2 is SYDVKM in the germline V gene. The CDR3 length is 12 residues. V gave up 6 bases and J gave up 7 bases, with 12 bases separating them. This CDR3 is CASSPPPGTQYF. CDR3 in DNA: TGTGCCAGCAGCCCACCCCCGGGGACCCAGTACTTC. The full variable domain, completed using reference TRBV28 and TRBJ2-5, is DVKVTQSSRYLVKRTGEKVFLECVQDMDHENMFWYRQDPGLGLRLIYFSYDVKMKEKGDIPEGYSVSREKKERFSLILESASTNQTSMYLCASSPPPGTQYFGPGTRLLVL.

The chain recombines TRBV19 with TRBJ1-3, with D possibly matching TRBD1 (5 bases). Trimming shortened V by 7 bases and J by 0 bases, and 16 bases separated the two germline ends. Germline-derived CDR1 and CDR2 are LNHDA and SQIVND (reference sequence). This CDR3 has 16 residues. This chain's CDR3 is CASTPSDSRSGNTIYF. The CDR3 DNA reads as TGTGCCAGTACCCCATCTGACAGTCGCTCTGGAAACACCATATATTTT.

This chain joins TRBV9 and TRBJ2-2; D gene ambiguous. CDR3 length: 15 amino acids. Germline values: CDR1 SGDLS, CDR2 YYNGEE. Trimming took off 1 base at V and 0 bases at J, with 7 bases between the two ends. CDR3: CASSVHNANTGELFF. CDR3 bases: TGTGCCAGCAGCGTACACAACGCGAACACCGGGGAGCTGTTTTTT.

The chain uses TRBV19 and TRBJ2-7; TRBD2 matches at 8 bases. With V trimmed by 6 bases and J by 1 base, 5 bases remained unmatched. Germline assignment: CDR1 LNHDA and CDR2 SQIVND (reference sequence). The CDR3 runs 14 residues. The CDR3 is CASRLAGRSYEQYF. CDR3 sequence (DNA): TGTGCCAGTAGGCTAGCGGGTCGATCCTACGAGCAGTACTTC.

V and J are TRBV6-5 and TRBJ1-2; D is perhaps TRBD1 (5 bases). In germline, CDR1 is MNHEY, CDR2 SVGAGI. Trimming removed 0 bases at V and 8 bases at J, with 16 bases between. CDR3 length: 15 residues. In nucleotides, the CDR3 is TGTGCCAGCAGTTACTCAAAGTGGGGGGTAAGGGGCTACACCTTC. Translation gives CASSYSKWGVRGYTF.

The chain recombines TRBV10-3 with TRBJ2-5; TRBD1 matches at 8 bases. Germline assignment: CDR1 ENHRY and CDR2 SYGVKD. The CDR3 has 15 residues. V gave up 2 bases and J gave up 1 base; unmatched junction bases: 3. The DNA of the CDR3 is TGTGCCATCAGTGAGGCGACAGGGGTCCAAGAGACCCAGTACTTC. The encoded protein is CAISEATGVQETQYF.

This rearrangement joins TRBV9 to TRBJ2-3; 8 bases are a match to TRBD2. The CDR3 contains 16 residues. Germline-derived CDR1 and CDR2 are SGDLS and YYNGEE. Losses at the gene ends were 4 bases for V and 2 bases for J; bases not matched to a gene: 9. CDR3 DNA sequence: TGTGCCAGCAGCTCGCTGAGGCGGGGGGACACAGATACGCAGTATTTT. Protein sequence: CASSSLRRGDTDTQYF.

V and J are TRBV4-2 and TRBJ2-7, with 9 bases that match TRBD1. Trimming removed 4 bases from V and 3 bases from J; junction bases left unmatched: 10. The CDR3 consists of 16 residues. Per the germline V gene, CDR1 is LGHNA and CDR2 is YNFKEQ. CDR3 sequence reads: CASSREGQGIRYEQYF. The CDR3 coding sequence is TGTGCCAGCAGCCGAGAGGGACAGGGAATCCGCTACGAGCAGTACTTC.

The rearrangement uses TRBV30 and TRBJ2-2; D is ambiguous. CDR3 size: 15 residues. V lost 0 bases and J lost 0, with 8 bases in between. CDR1 and CDR2 from the germline V gene are GTSNPN and SVGIG (reference sequence). As DNA, the CDR3 is TGTGCCTGGAGTGTACACACCACGAACACCGGGGAGCTGTTTTTT. The encoded protein is CAWSVHTTNTGELFF.

This rearrangement joins TRBV2 to TRBJ1-2, with D unclear. The V gene lost 6 bases and the J gene lost 5 bases, with 4 bases spanning the gap. This CDR3 comprises 10 residues. Per germline, CDR1 SNHLY and CDR2 FYNNEI. This CDR3 is CASRSYGYTF. In DNA form, the CDR3 reads TGTGCCAGCAGATCGTATGGCTACACCTTC.

The rearrangement joins TRBV7-6 to TRBJ2-1; maybe TRBD2 (6 bases). The CDR3 has 15 residues. CDR1 is SGHVS and CDR2 is FNYEAQ in the germline V gene. Trimming took off 2 bases at V and 5 bases at J, with 13 bases between the two ends. As DNA, the CDR3 is TGTGCCAGCAGCTTAAGGAGGGAGTTCAACAATGAGCAGTTCTTC. It codes for CASSLRREFNNEQFF.

The chain couples TRBV5-6 to TRBJ1-1; D not certain. The CDR3 loop spans 14 amino acids. Looked up from germline, CDR1 is SGHDT and CDR2 is YYEEEE. With 0 bases removed from V and 2 bases from J, the gap between germline ends came to 8 bases. The CDR3 sequence is CASSLDVSNTEAFF. As DNA, the CDR3 is TGTGCCAGCAGCTTGGATGTAAGCAACACTGAAGCTTTCTTT. Combining the CDR3 with reference TRBV5-6 and TRBJ1-1 gives the whole variable domain DAGVTQSPTHLIKTRGQQVTLRCSPKSGHDTVSWYQQALGQGPQFIFQYYEEEERQRGNFPDRFSGHQFPNYSSELNVNALLLGDSALYLCASSLDVSNTEAFFGQGTRLTVV.

The V gene is TRBV19, the J gene TRBJ1-1; D gene ambiguous. The germline V gene encodes CDR1 LNHDA and CDR2 SQIVND (reference sequence). The CDR3 is 15 residues long. Trimming took off 5 bases at V and 0 bases at J, with 13 bases between the two ends. CDR3 protein: CASSPLLGLNTEAFF. As DNA, the CDR3 is TGTGCCAGTAGTCCGCTTCTAGGATTGAACACTGAAGCTTTCTTT.

This clone was observed a handful of times. The CDR3 loop is CATTGAGTSPLHF. DNA for the CDR3: TGTGCCACCACGGGAGCCGGCACTTCACCCCTCCACTTT. The chain has TRBV2 and TRBJ1-6; unclear D gene. The V gene's germline CDR1 is SNHLY and CDR2 FYNNEI. This CDR3 contains 13 residues. Trimming stripped 10 bases from V and 9 bases from J, with 16 bases between.

The V gene is TRBV10-1, the J gene TRBJ1-2; D is perhaps TRBD1 (5 bases). V was pared by 6 bases and J by 5 bases, with 13 bases between. This CDR3 is 13 amino acids long. Germline CDR1 and CDR2: WNHNN and SYGVQD (reference sequence). The CDR3 protein is CASSSGQGYGYTF. DNA for the CDR3: TGCGCCAGCAGCTCCGGGCAGGGATATGGCTACACCTTC.

The chain has TRBV7-2 and TRBJ2-1; 9 nucleotides match TRBD2. Trimming at V came to 4 bases and at J to 4 bases, leaving 5 bases not matched to a gene. This CDR3 has 15 amino acids. Per the germline V gene, CDR1 is SGHTA and CDR2 is FQGNSA. CDR3 region: CASSSTTSGYNEQFF. The CDR3 DNA sequence: TGTGCCAGCAGCTCAACGACTAGCGGTTACAATGAGCAGTTCTTC.

The rearrangement uses TRBV9 and TRBJ2-3; 11 nucleotides align to TRBD2. The CDR3 contains 15 residues. V was clipped by 4 bases and J by 5 bases; unmatched bases: 6. CDR1 SGDLS and CDR2 YYNGEE come from the germline V gene. This CDR3 reads CASSFSGGAGDTQYF. The CDR3 DNA follows: TGTGCCAGCAGCTTTAGCGGGGGGGCTGGAGATACGCAGTATTTT.

This sequence joins TRBV11-2 and TRBJ2-3; D ambiguous. This CDR3 region has 14 residues. Per germline, CDR1 SGHAT and CDR2 FQNNGV. V shed 3 bases and J shed 3 bases, with 10 bases lying between them. CDR3 in DNA: TGTGCCAGCAGCTTTGTAATCGGGACAGATACGCAGTATTTT. The encoded protein is CASSFVIGTDTQYF.